Only a few counts were recorded for the clone carrying this TCR beta chain. Its target is unknown. This sample was included in a study of beta chain features in type 1 diabetes. Germline CDR1 and CDR2: MNHEY and SMNVEV (reference sequence). The CDR3 runs to 16 residues. The V and J ends lost 6 bases and 8 bases respectively, with 25 bases between them. The authors reverse transcribed all of the isolated RNA, so sequencing captured expressed TCRB transcripts. Some clones are missing from TCRdb's copy, which holds only in-frame ones; the method was immunoSEQ multiplex PCR. Counted here are roughly 400,000 clones, about 10% occurring once; the ten biggest clones make up about 0.63%. Study findings and constraints: Shorter TCRB CDR3s, moderately but significantly so, marked every one of the four CD4+ subsets in Type 1 diabetes patients.

Sequenced sample: central memory CD4+ T cells from blood. The clonotype was recovered from a man younger than 45 with type 1 diabetes. The V call is TRBV27, the J call TRBJ1-2; D gene ambiguous. CDR3 residues: CASSREAGGGFFGYTF. The DNA of the CDR3 is TGTGCCAGCAGCCGTGAAGCAGGAGGAGGTTTCTTCGGCTACACCTTC.